A single sample gave rise to the 15 T cell receptor beta chains below, sequenced in a study of pediatric ulcerative colitis. TCRdb keeps only in-frame clones here, not all; method: immunoSEQ multiplex PCR. The sample has 65,000 or so clones, roughly 90% seen once. Material for sequencing was blood. Every receptor here comes from a boy aged 5 to 17 with severe ulcerative colitis.

The genes are TRBV2 and TRBJ2-2, with D possibly matching TRBD2 (6 bases). V was pared by 8 bases and J by 0 bases, with 13 bases between. Germline CDR1 reads SNHLY; CDR2 reads FYNNEI. The CDR3 is 15 amino acids. The CDR3 DNA sequence: TGTGCCAGCTACTTGGGGGGAACGAACACCGGGGAGCTGTTTTTT. It is translated as CASYLGGTNTGELFF.

This clone came up a few times. This chain joins TRBV19 and TRBJ1-2; the match to TRBD1 covers 7 bases. Germline trimming cut 3 bases from V and 6 bases from J; bases unmatched to any gene: 10. Germline-derived CDR1 and CDR2 are LNHDA and SQIVND (reference sequence). This CDR3 is 15 amino acids long. The CDR3 nucleotides are TGTGCCAGTAGTATCGCCTCCAGGGGGGTGGATGGCTACACCTTC. Amino acids: CASSIASRGVDGYTF. The variable domain in full, with the rest retrieved from reference TRBV19 and TRBJ1-2, is DGGITQSPKYLFRKEGQNVTLSCEQNLNHDAMYWYRQDPGQGLRLIYYSQIVNDFQKGDIAEGYSVSREKKESFPLTVTSAQKNPTAFYLCASSIASRGVDGYTFGSGTRLTVV.

V gene TRBV7-9 combines with J gene TRBJ2-2, with no clear D. CDR3 size: 14 residues. The germline V gene has CDR1 SEHNR and CDR2 FQNEAQ (reference sequence). Trimming stripped 1 base from V and 5 bases from J, with 8 bases between. The CDR3, as DNA: TGTGCCAGCAGCTTAGTAGCTCCGACCGGGGAGCTGTTTTTT. Translated: CASSLVAPTGELFF. The whole variable domain, remainder taken from reference TRBV7-9 and TRBJ2-2, is DTGVSQNPRHKITKRGQNVTFRCDPISEHNRLYWYRQTLGQGPEFLTYFQNEAQLEKSRLLSDRFSAERPKGSFSTLEIQRTEQGDSAMYLCASSLVAPTGELFFGEGSRLTVL.

This rearrangement joins TRBV5-1 to TRBJ1-2; 7 bases are shared with TRBD1. The CDR3 contains 14 residues. V shed 4 bases and J 2 bases; nucleotides not matched to a gene: 5. The germline CDR1 and CDR2 sequences are SGHRS and YFSETQ. The CDR3 is CASSTGQANYGYTF. The CDR3 DNA reads as TGCGCCAGCAGCACAGGACAGGCGAACTATGGCTACACCTTC.

V gene TRBV5-6 combines with J gene TRBJ2-5; 12 nucleotides align to TRBD2. This CDR3 is 14 amino acids long. V was clipped by 8 bases and J by 5 bases; unmatched bases: 7. CDR1 SGHDT and CDR2 YYEEEE come from the germline V gene. Here the CDR3 reads CASASGRARETQYF. CDR3 nucleotide sequence: TGTGCCAGTGCTAGCGGGAGGGCCAGGGAGACCCAGTACTTC.

The chain links TRBV6-6 to TRBJ2-5; D not resolved. V was cut by 2 bases and J by 5 bases, with 9 bases left in between. Per germline, CDR1 MNHNY and CDR2 SVGAGI (reference sequence). This CDR3 has 13 amino acids. The CDR3 nucleotides read TGTGCCAGCAGTTACATGGGTGGGGAGACCCAGTACTTC. It codes for CASSYMGGETQYF.

The chain recombines TRBV18 with TRBJ1-1; perhaps TRBD1 as D (6 bases). The germline CDR1 and CDR2 sequences are KGHSH and LQKENI. The CDR3 covers 15 residues. Between the trimmed V and J ends, which lost 3 bases and 3 bases, there was a span of 14 bases. CDR3 coding DNA: TGTGCCAGCTCACCGTCTGTGGGGGCAGACACTGAAGCTTTCTTT. Encoded protein: CASSPSVGADTEAFF.

The V and J genes are TRBV11-3 and TRBJ2-7; possible D gene TRBD1, 7 bases. V was shortened by 4 bases and J by 6 bases, with 19 bases between the two germline ends. This CDR3 has 15 residues. Germline lookup yields CDR1 SGHNT and CDR2 YENEEA. The CDR3 DNA sequence: TGTGCCAGCAGCTCCAGACAGGGCGGGGTTGCCGAGCAGTACTTC. Amino acids: CASSSRQGGVAEQYF.

The chain is built from TRBV30 and TRBJ1-5; perhaps TRBD1 as D (5 bases). The germline gives CDR1 GTSNPN, CDR2 SVGIG (reference sequence). Trimming removed 6 bases from V and 2 bases from J, with 14 bases in between. CDR3 length: 14 amino acids. CDR3 sequence reads: CACTTGIGNQPQHF. The CDR3 DNA reads TGTGCCTGTACAACAGGAATCGGCAATCAGCCCCAGCATTTT.

In DNA form, the CDR3 reads TGTGCCTGGAGTGTCGCCGGAACTGAAGCTTTCTTT. This gives the protein CAWSVAGTEAFF. The J gene is TRBJ1-1, the V gene TRBV30; D unclear. The CDR3 totals 12 residues. The germline gives CDR1 GTSNPN, CDR2 SVGIG (reference sequence). Trimming left V 0 bases short and J 5 bases short, with 7 bases between.

This CDR3 reads CSVVNGRDAEAFF. In nucleotides, the CDR3 is TGCAGCGTTGTAAACGGCAGGGATGCTGAAGCTTTCTTT. The chain is built from TRBV29-1 and TRBJ1-1, with a possible D match to TRBD1 (5 bases). Germline assignment: CDR1 SQVTM and CDR2 ANQGSEA. The length of the CDR3 is 13 residues. V dropped 4 bases and J dropped 6 bases, with 15 bases sitting between them. Full variable domain (rest looked up from reference TRBV29-1 and TRBJ1-1): SAVISQKPSRDICQRGTSLTIQCQVDSQVTMMFWYRQQPGQSLTLIATANQGSEATYESGFVIDKFPISRPNLTFSTLTVSNMSPEDSSIYLCSVVNGRDAEAFFGQGTRLTVV.

V gene TRBV19 combines with J gene TRBJ1-5, with 8 bases aligning to TRBD1. The V segment lost 6 bases and the J segment 1 base; nucleotides outside the gene matches: 11. Germline lookup yields CDR1 LNHDA and CDR2 SQIVND (reference sequence). The CDR3 sequence is 17 residues long. CDR3 in amino acids: CASSTDRGRGSNQPQHF. As DNA, the CDR3 is TGTGCCAGTAGCACAGACAGGGGCAGGGGGAGCAATCAGCCCCAGCATTTT. Full variable domain (missing parts from reference TRBV19 and TRBJ1-5): DGGITQSPKYLFRKEGQNVTLSCEQNLNHDAMYWYRQDPGQGLRLIYYSQIVNDFQKGDIAEGYSVSREKKESFPLTVTSAQKNPTAFYLCASSTDRGRGSNQPQHFGDGTRLSIL.

This clone was detected once. V and J are TRBV29-1 and TRBJ2-5; unclear D gene. V was shortened by 4 bases and J by 5 bases, with 8 bases between the two germline ends. The CDR3 runs to 11 residues. Germline V CDR1 and CDR2: SQVTM, ANQGSEA. The CDR3 DNA sequence: TGCAGCGTTGTCCCCGGGGAGACCCAGTACTTC. It encodes CSVVPGETQYF.

In its sample, this clone was seen once. V usage is TRBV5-1 and J usage is TRBJ2-3, with TRBD1 matching 7 bases. CDR1 is SGHRS, CDR2 YFSETQ, per germline. V lost 2 bases and J lost 3; bases outside the gene matches: 3. The CDR3 runs 14 residues. The CDR3 loop reads CASSLQGYTDTQYF. DNA for the CDR3: TGCGCCAGCAGCTTACAGGGGTATACAGATACGCAGTATTTT.

The genes are TRBV7-2 and TRBJ2-1, with 11 positions matching TRBD2. The CDR3 length is 16 residues. Germline V CDR1 and CDR2: SGHTA, FQGNSA. V lost 5 bases to trimming and J lost 4 bases; unmatched junction nucleotides: 7. The CDR3 sequence is CASSTRGTSGYNEQFF. CDR3 coding DNA: TGTGCCAGCAGCACCCGTGGGACTAGCGGTTACAATGAGCAGTTCTTC. Looking up the rest from reference TRBV7-2 and TRBJ2-1 gives the full variable domain: GAGVSQSPSNKVTEKGKDVELRCDPISGHTALYWYRQSLGQGLEFLIYFQGNSAPDKSGLPSDRFSAERTGGSVSTLTIQRTQQEDSAVYLCASSTRGTSGYNEQFFGPGTRLTVL.